This T cell receptor (beta chain) was identified in a study of a mutant IDH1 vaccine in newly diagnosed glioma. On the study more broadly: The initiation of vaccination occurred 4-6 weeks after radiotherapy alone, or with temozolomide cycles. Most had both radiotherapy and temozolomide beforehand; others had only one.

Whole-study findings and limits: Pseudoprogression seemed unlinked to shifts in top peripheral T cell clonotypes.

Here immunoSEQ multiplex PCR was the method, and the copy in TCRdb shows in-frame clones only, minus some. The sample records fewer than 85,000 clones, approximately 80% being singletons. Time point here: week 47, end of study. The content of each vaccine dose was 300 ug of mutant IDH1 20-mer peptide, and topical imiquimod accompanied it. Patients in the study were vaccinated eight times, receiving shots in weeks 1, 3, 5, 7, 11, 15, 19 and 23. As to this clone: Its antigen is currently unknown.

The CDR3 is 16 amino acids. In germline, CDR1 is SGHVS, CDR2 FQNEAQ. V lost 5 bases and J lost 5, with 21 bases in between. This specimen was PBMCs, taken from a glioma patient whose treatment included an IDH1 peptide vaccine. This TCR was recovered from a man aged 35 to 55 with glioma. This chain joins TRBV7-8 and TRBJ2-5; a possible D gene is TRBD2 (7 bases). The CDR3 DNA reads TGTGCCAGCAGCCTCCTGGGGGCGGGAGCTGGTGAGACCCAGTACTTC. Amino acids: CASSLLGAGAGETQYF.